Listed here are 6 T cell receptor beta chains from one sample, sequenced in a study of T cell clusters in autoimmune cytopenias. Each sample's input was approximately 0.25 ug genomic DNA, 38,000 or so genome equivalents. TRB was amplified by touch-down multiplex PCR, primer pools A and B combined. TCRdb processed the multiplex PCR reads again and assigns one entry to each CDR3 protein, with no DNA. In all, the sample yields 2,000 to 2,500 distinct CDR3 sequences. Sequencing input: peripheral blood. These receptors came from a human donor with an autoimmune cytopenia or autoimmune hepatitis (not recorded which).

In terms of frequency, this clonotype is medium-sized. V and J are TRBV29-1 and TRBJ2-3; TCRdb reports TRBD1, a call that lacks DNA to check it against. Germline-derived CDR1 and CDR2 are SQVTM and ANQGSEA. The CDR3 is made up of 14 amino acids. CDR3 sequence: CSVDPGQGTDTQYF.

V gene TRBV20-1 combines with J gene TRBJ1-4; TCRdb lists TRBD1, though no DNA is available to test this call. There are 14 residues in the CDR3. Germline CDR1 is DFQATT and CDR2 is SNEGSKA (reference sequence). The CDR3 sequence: CSAISGQVDEKLFF.

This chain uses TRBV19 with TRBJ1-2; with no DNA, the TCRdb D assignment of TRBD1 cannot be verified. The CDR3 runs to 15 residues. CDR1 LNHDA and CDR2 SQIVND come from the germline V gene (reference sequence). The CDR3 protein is CASSDRGQGSYGYTF.

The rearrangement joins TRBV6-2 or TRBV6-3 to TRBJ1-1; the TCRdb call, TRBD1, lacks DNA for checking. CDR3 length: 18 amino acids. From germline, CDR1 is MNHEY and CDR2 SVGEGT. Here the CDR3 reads CASSFNSRAGGSNTEAFF.

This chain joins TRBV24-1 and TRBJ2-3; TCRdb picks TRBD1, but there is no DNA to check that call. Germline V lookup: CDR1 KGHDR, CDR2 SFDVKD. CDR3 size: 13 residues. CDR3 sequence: CATSDTGSDTQYF.

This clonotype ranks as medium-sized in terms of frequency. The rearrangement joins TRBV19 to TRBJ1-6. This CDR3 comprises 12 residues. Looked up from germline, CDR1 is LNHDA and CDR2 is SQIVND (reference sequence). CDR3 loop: CASRTGNSPLHF.